This T cell receptor (beta chain) appears in the sequencing data of a study of blood T cell repertoires in COVID-19. On the study more broadly: Researchers got acute and convalescent COVID-19 samples from the United States, Italy and Spain. PBMCs, B-cell-depleted T cells, or T cells provided the cDNA or gDNA that made up the material.

Methods used by the authors: Cell counts per sample came from amplifying reference gene primers. Generated by immunoSEQ multiplex PCR, the TCRdb table keeps only in-frame clones and is missing some. That table supplies the V and J calls and clone size; D and trimming were determined from the DNA. This sample has approximately 66,000 clones, with 86% found just once. The CDR3 runs to 15 residues. CDR1 KGHSH and CDR2 LQKENI come from the germline V gene. V was pared by 6 bases and J by 5 bases, with 11 bases of the junction left unmatched. The clonotype originates from a middle-aged man with active COVID-19. V and J are TRBV18 and TRBJ1-1; 8 nucleotides match TRBD1. The sample consisted of peripheral blood. CDR3 in DNA: TGTGCCAGCTCCCAGGGGCAGGGGGCGCGGACTGAAGCTTTCTTT. This sequence encodes CASSQGQGARTEAFF. Together with reference TRBV18 and TRBJ1-1, the CDR3 gives the full variable domain: NAGVMQNPRHLVRRRGQEARLRCSPMKGHSHVYWYRQLPEEGLKFMVYLQKENIIDESGMPKERFSAEFPKEGPSILRIQQVVRGDSAAYFCASSQGQGARTEAFFGQGTRLTVV.